This entry lists 12 T cell receptor beta chains sequenced from one sample in a study of radiotherapy plus CTLA-4 blockade in lung cancer. Method: immunoSEQ multiplex PCR; TCRdb's copy keeps in-frame clones and lacks some. The sample has about 45,000 clones, approximately 62% seen once. The sequencing here drew on peripheral blood, taken from a patient treated with radiotherapy plus ipilimumab. The receptors were gathered from a human donor with non-small cell lung cancer who had a partial response to radiotherapy plus ipilimumab.

The chain recombines TRBV5-4 with TRBJ2-5; 11 bases fit TRBD2. Germline CDR1 and CDR2: SGHNT and YYREEE (reference sequence). Trimming took 4 bases from V and 5 from J; bases not matched to a gene: 7. The CDR3 contains 15 residues. This chain's CDR3 is CASSLSGRALETQYF. Written as DNA, the CDR3 is TGTGCCAGCAGCCTTAGCGGGAGGGCCTTGGAGACCCAGTACTTC.

This clone was detected a few times. The genes are TRBV11-2 and TRBJ1-2; no clear D gene. The CDR3 totals 12 residues. Germline V lookup: CDR1 SGHAT, CDR2 FQNNGV. Trimming took 8 bases from V and 8 from J, leaving 15 bases between them. The CDR3 protein is CASPHSGGGYTF. The CDR3 coding sequence is TGTGCCAGCCCGCATTCGGGAGGGGGCTACACCTTC.

This CDR3 is CASSFYWRPPDTQYF. The CDR3 bases are TGTGCCAGCAGCTTTTATTGGAGGCCTCCAGATACGCAGTATTTT. The V gene is TRBV7-2, the J gene TRBJ2-3, with D possibly TRBD2 on 5 matching bases. CDR1 SGHTA and CDR2 FQGNSA come from the germline V gene. V shed 3 bases and J shed 4 bases, with 14 bases lying between them. This CDR3 contains 15 residues.

The chain links TRBV13 to TRBJ2-1; the match to TRBD2 covers 11 bases. Germline values: CDR1 PRHDT, CDR2 FYEKMQ (reference sequence). CDR3 size: 16 residues. Unmatched junction bases numbered 8, after V lost 5 bases and J lost 5 bases. CDR3 sequence reads: CASSGPGTSGDNEQFF. The CDR3, as DNA: TGTGCCAGCAGCGGTCCCGGGACTAGCGGCGACAATGAGCAGTTCTTC. The whole variable domain, filled in from reference TRBV13 and TRBJ2-1, reads AAGVIQSPRHLIKEKRETATLKCYPIPRHDTVYWYQQGPGQDPQFLISFYEKMQSDKGSIPDRFSAQQFSDYHSELNMSSLELGDSALYFCASSGPGTSGDNEQFFGPGTRLTVL.

This clone was observed a few times. The CDR3 loop is CASSILADTFLYNEQFF. CDR3 bases: TGTGCCAGCAGCATACTAGCGGACACTTTCCTTTACAATGAGCAGTTCTTC. This chain links TRBV5-6 with TRBJ2-1; 8 nucleotides line up with TRBD2. Germline loops: CDR1 SGHDT, CDR2 YYEEEE. V dropped 4 bases and J dropped 4; count of bases not matched to a gene: 13. CDR3 size: 17 residues.

This clone was counted only a few times. In DNA, the CDR3 is TGTGCCAGCAGCTCGGGAATGGGGAGGGATGGAACCGGGGAGCTGTTTTTT. Translation gives CASSSGMGRDGTGELFF. The chain joins TRBV7-2 to TRBJ2-2; the match to TRBD2 covers 7 bases. The CDR3 totals 17 residues. Germline values: CDR1 SGHTA, CDR2 FQGNSA. V trimming: 4 bases; J trimming: 5 bases; junction bases outside the gene matches: 13. Using reference TRBV7-2 and TRBJ2-2 for the parts outside the CDR3, the full variable domain is GAGVSQSPSNKVTEKGKDVELRCDPISGHTALYWYRQSLGQGLEFLIYFQGNSAPDKSGLPSDRFSAERTGGSVSTLTIQRTQQEDSAVYLCASSSGMGRDGTGELFFGEGSRLTVL.

The V gene is TRBV5-1, the J gene TRBJ2-5; D unresolved. CDR3 length equals 13 residues. The germline V gene has CDR1 SGHRS and CDR2 YFSETQ. Trimming took 6 bases from V and 0 from J, leaving 9 bases between them. The CDR3 bases are TGCGCCAGCAATGTGGCGGACCAAGAGACCCAGTACTTC. The encoded protein is CASNVADQETQYF.

This clone was seen only once. The rearrangement uses TRBV4-3 and TRBJ2-1; TRBD2 agrees at 9 bases. V was pared by 1 base and J by 0 bases, with 7 bases of the junction left unmatched. In germline, CDR1 is LGHNA, CDR2 YSLEER. CDR3 length: 18 amino acids. As DNA, the CDR3 is TGCGCCAGCAGCCAAGGGGTAGCGGGGGCCGCCTCCTACAATGAGCAGTTCTTC. It encodes CASSQGVAGAASYNEQFF.

The chain links TRBV10-2 to TRBJ2-1; D perhaps matches TRBD2 (6 bases). The CDR3 totals 13 residues. The V gene lost 4 bases and the J gene lost 5 bases, with 9 bases spanning the gap. Germline loops: CDR1 WSHSY, CDR2 SAAADI. The CDR3 sequence is CASSVAGNNEQFF. The CDR3 DNA reads as TGCGCCAGCAGTGTCGCGGGAAACAATGAGCAGTTCTTC.

CDR3 sequence reads: CASSYRQGIGEQYF. The DNA of the CDR3 is TGTGCCAGTAGTTATCGACAGGGAATCGGCGAGCAGTACTTC. V and J are TRBV19 and TRBJ2-7, with 7 bases aligning to TRBD1. The junction had 10 bases not matched to a gene; V was cut back by 5 bases and J by 6 bases. Per the germline V gene, CDR1 is LNHDA and CDR2 is SQIVND (reference sequence). The CDR3 totals 14 residues.

This clone was counted only a few times. The V gene is TRBV5-6, the J gene TRBJ2-7, with TRBD1 matching over 7 bases. J lost 3 bases, V lost 2 bases, and 8 bases had no gene match. CDR1 SGHDT and CDR2 YYEEEE come from the germline V gene. The CDR3 consists of 15 residues. The CDR3: CASSFEGTAFYEQYF. The CDR3 DNA reads as TGTGCCAGCAGCTTCGAGGGGACAGCTTTCTACGAGCAGTACTTC.

The V call is TRBV7-9, the J call TRBJ2-2, with D uncertain. The CDR3 is 14 amino acids. Germline CDR1 SEHNR, CDR2 FQNEAQ (reference sequence). Trimming removed 5 bases from V and 2 bases from J, with 9 bases in between. The chain's CDR3 is CASSPNRNTGELFF. The CDR3 DNA reads as TGTGCCAGCAGCCCTAACAGAAACACCGGGGAGCTGTTTTTT.